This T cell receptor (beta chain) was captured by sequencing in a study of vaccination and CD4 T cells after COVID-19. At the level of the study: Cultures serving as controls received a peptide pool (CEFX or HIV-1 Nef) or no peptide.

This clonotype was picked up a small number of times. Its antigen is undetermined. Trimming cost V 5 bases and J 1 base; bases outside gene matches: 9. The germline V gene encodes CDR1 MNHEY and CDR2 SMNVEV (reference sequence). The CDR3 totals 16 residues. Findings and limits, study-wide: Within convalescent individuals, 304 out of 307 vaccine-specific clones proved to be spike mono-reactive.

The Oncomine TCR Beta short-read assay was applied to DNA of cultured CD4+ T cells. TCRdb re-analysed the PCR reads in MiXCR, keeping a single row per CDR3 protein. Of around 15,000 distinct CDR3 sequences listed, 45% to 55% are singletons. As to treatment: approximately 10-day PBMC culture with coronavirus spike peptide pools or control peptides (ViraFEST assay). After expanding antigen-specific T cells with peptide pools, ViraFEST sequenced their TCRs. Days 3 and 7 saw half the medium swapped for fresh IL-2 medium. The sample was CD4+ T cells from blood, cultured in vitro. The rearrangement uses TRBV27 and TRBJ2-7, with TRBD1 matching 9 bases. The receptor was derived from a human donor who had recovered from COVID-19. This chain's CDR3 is CASSGTGTGLSYEQYF. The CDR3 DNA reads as TGTGCCAGCAGTGGAACCGGGACAGGGCTATCCTACGAGCAGTACTTC.